These T cell receptor beta chains were read from a single sample in a study of blood T cells in healthy people across ages. From the 5' RACE reads, TCRdb called clonotypes with MiXCR, one entry per CDR3 protein. This table has 850,000 to 1,300,000 distinct CDR3 sequences, over 35% appearing once. The sequenced sample was blood. The receptors here all came from a woman aged 55-69 years in good health. Each CDR3 is given with its conserved first and last residue. Fields, in order: clone size, J gene, D gene, V gene, CDR3 protein, CDR3 DNA. The D gene is left open where the match is weak. A row's size may be missing; if present it is once, few, many or a size class.

- TRBJ1-2 TRBD1 TRBV3-1 CASSHGQGAGGYTF TGTGCCAGCAGCCACGGACAGGGGGCTGGTGGCTACACCTTC
- TRBJ1-2 - TRBV10-3 CAISGGSAGSYGYTF TGTGCCATCAGTGGTGGTTCGGCAGGTAGCTATGGCTACACCTTC
few TRBJ2-7 TRBD2 TRBV20-1 CSASGPSGMREQYF TGCAGTGCTAGTGGCCCTAGCGGGATGAGGGAGCAGTACTTC
- TRBJ2-1 - TRBV9 CASSDLLVPAYNEQFF TGTGCCAGCAGCGACCTACTGGTCCCCGCGTACAATGAGCAGTTCTTC
few TRBJ2-1 TRBD2 TRBV2 CASSPRTSGGEQFF TGTGCCAGCAGTCCAAGGACTAGCGGCGGTGAGCAGTTCTTC
- TRBJ2-1 - TRBV7-8 CASSFTNNEQFF TGTGCCAGCAGCTTCACGAACAATGAGCAGTTCTTC
few TRBJ2-1 TRBD1 TRBV5-1 CASSFRDRVVDNEQFF TGCGCCAGCAGCTTCCGGGACAGGGTAGTAGACAATGAGCAGTTCTTC
few TRBJ2-7 - TRBV12-3/TRBV12-4 CASRIAANYEQYF TGTGCCAGCAGGATAGCGGCGAACTACGAGCAGTACTTC
- TRBJ2-3 - TRBV12-3/TRBV12-4 CASSLAPARVIADTQYF TGTGCCAGCAGTTTAGCTCCAGCCAGGGTGATAGCAGATACGCAGTATTTT
few TRBJ2-1 TRBD2 TRBV6-6 CASSSPGTSGGYNEQFF TGTGCCAGCAGTTCCCCCGGGACTAGCGGGGGTTACAATGAGCAGTTCTTC
- TRBJ2-5 - TRBV3-1 CASSRDHSEETQYF TGTGCCAGCAGCAGGGACCACTCAGAGGAGACCCAGTACTTC
once TRBJ2-5 TRBD2 TRBV20-1 CSARDGFTGGGETQYF TGCAGTGCTAGAGATGGGTTTACGGGGGGAGGAGAGACCCAGTACTTC
few TRBJ2-1 TRBD2 TRBV20-1 CSARSKRETHNEQFF TGCAGTGCTAGGTCGAAGCGGGAGACCCACAATGAGCAGTTCTTC
- TRBJ2-1 TRBD2 TRBV10-3 CAISEMREGPDEQFF TGTGCCATCAGTGAGATGCGGGAGGGCCCCGATGAGCAGTTCTTC
few TRBJ2-1 - TRBV20-1 CTLAPRGVKDEQFF TGCACACTCGCACCGCGGGGAGTGAAGGATGAGCAGTTCTTC
- TRBJ1-1 - TRBV6-5 CASMQGYTEAFF TGTGCCAGCATGCAGGGGTACACTGAAGCTTTCTTT
- TRBJ2-3 TRBD1 TRBV7-9 CASSQMGQTTDTQYF TGTGCCAGCAGCCAAATGGGACAGACTACAGATACGCAGTATTTT
many TRBJ2-3 - TRBV7-2 CASSYNTDTQYF TGTGCCAGCAGTTACAACACAGATACGCAGTATTTT
- TRBJ2-7 TRBD2 TRBV5-1 CASSEGTSGALGEQYF TGCGCCAGCAGCGAGGGGACTAGCGGGGCCCTAGGCGAGCAGTACTTC
- TRBJ2-1 TRBD2 TRBV5-6 CASSLRGAGANEQFF TGTGCCAGCAGCTTGCGAGGCGCGGGAGCGAATGAGCAGTTCTTC
- TRBJ2-5 - TRBV11-2 CASSPGETRTQYF TGTGCCAGCAGCCCAGGGGAGACGCGGACCCAGTACTTC
- TRBJ2-5 - TRBV21-1 CASNHPQGEQETQYF TGTGCCAGCAACCACCCCCAGGGGGAACAAGAGACCCAGTACTTC
- TRBJ1-2 - TRBV25-1 CASSPMGRTYYGYTF TGTGCCAGCAGTCCAATGGGCAGGACTTACTATGGCTACACCTTC
- TRBJ2-1 TRBD2 TRBV20-1 CSAIPPRAGVDNEQFF TGCAGTGCTATCCCGCCGCGAGCGGGAGTTGACAATGAGCAGTTCTTC
once TRBJ2-1 TRBD2 TRBV20-1 CSAAGTSGKIEQFF TGCAGTGCCGCGGGGACTAGCGGGAAGATTGAGCAGTTCTTC
- TRBJ2-4 - TRBV14 CASSPRAAAKNIQYF TGTGCCAGCAGCCCCAGGGCGGCGGCCAAAAACATTCAGTACTTC
- TRBJ2-3 TRBD2 TRBV5-1 CASSFGLAGPTTDTQYF TGCGCCAGCAGCTTCGGACTAGCGGGACCCACCACAGATACGCAGTATTTT
once TRBJ2-7 - TRBV6-5 CASSYSRRTYEQYF TGTGCCAGCAGTTACTCAAGGAGAACCTACGAGCAGTACTTC
- TRBJ2-5 - TRBV10-3 CAMAPGLGETQYF TGTGCCATGGCCCCGGGGCTGGGAGAGACCCAGTACTTC
- TRBJ2-1 TRBD1 TRBV29-1 CSVGDRTHNEQFF TGCAGCGTTGGGGACAGGACCCACAATGAGCAGTTCTTC
few TRBJ1-1 - TRBV29-1 CSEYPPNTEAFF TGCAGCGAGTACCCTCCGAACACTGAAGCTTTCTTT
- TRBJ2-5 - TRBV6-5 CASHRAQNQETQYF TGTGCCTCCCACCGAGCGCAGAACCAAGAGACCCAGTACTTC
- TRBJ1-2 - TRBV20-1 CSASGQVDGYTF TGCAGTGCTAGCGGCCAGGTTGATGGCTACACCTTC
- TRBJ2-7 - TRBV10-3 CAIMAGMGYEQYF TGTGCCATCATGGCAGGGATGGGTTACGAGCAGTACTTC
- TRBJ2-7 TRBD1 TRBV10-3 CAIREGTGGPPLYEQYF TGTGCCATCAGGGAGGGAACAGGGGGGCCCCCGCTTTACGAGCAGTACTTC
few TRBJ2-7 TRBD2 TRBV15 CATSRGLAGNEQYF TGTGCCACCAGCAGGGGACTAGCGGGAAACGAGCAGTACTTC
- TRBJ2-3 TRBD2 TRBV7-3 CASSLREGGTQYF TGTGCCAGCAGCTTACGGGAGGGTGGTACGCAGTATTTT
- TRBJ2-4 TRBD1 TRBV11-2 CASSLGVGTGYELAKNIQYF TGTGCCAGCAGCTTAGGGGTGGGGACAGGGTACGAACTAGCCAAAAACATTCAGTACTTC
- TRBJ2-7 TRBD1 TRBV6-2/TRBV6-3 CASKETGFYEQYF TGTGCCAGCAAGGAGACAGGGTTCTACGAGCAGTACTTC
- TRBJ2-6 TRBD1 TRBV5-1 CANIGRGQGVIRNPSGANVLTF TGCGCCAACATTGGAAGGGGACAGGGGGTTATCCGAAACCCCTCTGGGGCCAACGTCCTGACTTTC
- TRBJ2-1 TRBD1 TRBV5-1 CASSIRTGPPFYNEQFF TGCGCCAGCAGCATCCGGACAGGGCCCCCCTTCTACAACGAGCAGTTCTTC
- TRBJ2-3 - TRBV24-1 CATGPGRGFTDTQYF TGTGCCACCGGCCCGGGACGTGGCTTCACAGATACGCAGTATTTT
- TRBJ2-6 - TRBV10-3 CAILSGANVLTF TGTGCCATTCTTTCTGGGGCCAACGTCCTGACTTTC
few TRBJ1-4 TRBD1 TRBV7-4 CASSFESGGNEKLFF TGTGCCAGCAGCTTCGAATCAGGGGGCAATGAAAAACTGTTTTTT
- TRBJ2-2 - TRBV9 CASSVDQGRGTGELFF TGTGCCAGCAGCGTGGATCAGGGGCGGGGGACCGGGGAGCTGTTTTTT
- TRBJ2-1 - TRBV5-6 CASSGWAASPLAEAYNEQFF TGTGCCAGCAGTGGTTGGGCAGCCAGCCCACTGGCGGAGGCCTACAATGAGCAGTTCTTC
- TRBJ2-7 - TRBV27 CASSLYGTDEQYF TGTGCCAGCAGTTTATACGGAACCGACGAGCAGTACTTC
- TRBJ1-2 - TRBV9 CASTASGDNGYTF TGTGCCAGCACCGCGTCCGGGGATAATGGCTACACCTTC
few TRBJ2-3 - TRBV20-1 CSAPLLAGDTQYF TGCAGTGCTCCTCTCCTAGCTGGAGATACGCAGTATTTT
many TRBJ1-4 - TRBV29-1 CSVGGVQNEKLFF TGCAGCGTTGGCGGGGTGCAGAATGAAAAACTGTTTTTT
- TRBJ2-1 - TRBV25-1 CASMGDPSYNEQFF TGTGCCAGCATGGGGGACCCAAGCTACAATGAGCAGTTCTTC
- TRBJ2-4 TRBD2 TRBV12-3/TRBV12-4 CASTNPGRLAGGPLYF TGTGCCAGCACCAACCCCGGCAGGCTAGCGGGAGGGCCCCTGTACTTC
few TRBJ2-1 TRBD2 TRBV9 CASGLAETNEQFF TGTGCCAGCGGACTAGCGGAAACCAATGAGCAGTTCTTC